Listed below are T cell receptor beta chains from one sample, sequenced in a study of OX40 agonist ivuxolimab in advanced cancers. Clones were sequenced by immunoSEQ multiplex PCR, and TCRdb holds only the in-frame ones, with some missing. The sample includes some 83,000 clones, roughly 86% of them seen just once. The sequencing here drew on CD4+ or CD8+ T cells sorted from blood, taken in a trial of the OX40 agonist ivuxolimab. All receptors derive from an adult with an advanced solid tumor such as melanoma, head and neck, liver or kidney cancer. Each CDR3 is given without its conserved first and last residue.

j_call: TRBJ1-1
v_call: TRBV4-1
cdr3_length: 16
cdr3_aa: ASSPFGTGEGGNTEAF

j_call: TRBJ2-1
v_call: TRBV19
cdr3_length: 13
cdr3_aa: ASSKGGDRDYEQF

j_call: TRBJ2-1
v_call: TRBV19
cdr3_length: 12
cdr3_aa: ASTGQGWNNEQF

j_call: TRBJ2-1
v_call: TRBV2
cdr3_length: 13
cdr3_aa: ASRVTMLGGNEQF

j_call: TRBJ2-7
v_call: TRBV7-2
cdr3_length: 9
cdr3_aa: ASRGFYEQY

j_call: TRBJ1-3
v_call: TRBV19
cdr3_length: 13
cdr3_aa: ASTSREFSGNTIY

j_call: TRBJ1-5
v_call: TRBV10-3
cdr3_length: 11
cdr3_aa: AIRGEGNQPQH

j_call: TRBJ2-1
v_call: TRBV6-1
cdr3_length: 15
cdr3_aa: ASSESSGTGSYNEQF

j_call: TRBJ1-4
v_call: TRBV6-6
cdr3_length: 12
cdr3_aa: ASSSSGGEEKLF

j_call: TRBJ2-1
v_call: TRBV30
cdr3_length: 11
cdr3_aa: AWSVWAHNEQF

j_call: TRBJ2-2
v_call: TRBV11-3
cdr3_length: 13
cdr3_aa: ASSLLAGKTGELF

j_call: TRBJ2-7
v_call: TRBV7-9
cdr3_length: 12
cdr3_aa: ASSRTRDPYEQY

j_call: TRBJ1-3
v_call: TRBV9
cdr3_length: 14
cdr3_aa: ASSVADRGRTNTIY

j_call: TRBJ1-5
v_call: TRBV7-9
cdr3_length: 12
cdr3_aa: ASSTTGSNQPQH

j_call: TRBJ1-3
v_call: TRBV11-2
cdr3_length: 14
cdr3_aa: ASSRHERAAGNTIY

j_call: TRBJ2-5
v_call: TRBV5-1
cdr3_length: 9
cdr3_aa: ASRGAETQY

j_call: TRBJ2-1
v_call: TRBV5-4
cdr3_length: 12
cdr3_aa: ASSLEGVGREQF

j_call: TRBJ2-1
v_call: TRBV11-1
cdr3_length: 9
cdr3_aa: ASSLSFNLF

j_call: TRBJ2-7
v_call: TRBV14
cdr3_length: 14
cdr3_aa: ASSQGPGQGIYEQY

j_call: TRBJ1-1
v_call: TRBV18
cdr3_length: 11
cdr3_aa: ASSPNSGREAF

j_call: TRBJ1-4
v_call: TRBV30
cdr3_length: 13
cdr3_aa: AWSRGQGSNEKLF

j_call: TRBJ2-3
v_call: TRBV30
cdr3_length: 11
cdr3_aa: AWSGGRTDTQY

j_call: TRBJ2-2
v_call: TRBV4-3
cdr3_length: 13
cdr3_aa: ASSQVELAFGELF

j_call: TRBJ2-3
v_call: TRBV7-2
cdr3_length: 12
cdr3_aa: ASSPLSSTDTQY

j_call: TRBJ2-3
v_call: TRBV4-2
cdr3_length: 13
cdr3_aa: ASRSGAGGPDTQY

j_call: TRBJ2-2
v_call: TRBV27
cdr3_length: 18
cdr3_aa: ASSRRQGSQAGRNTGELF

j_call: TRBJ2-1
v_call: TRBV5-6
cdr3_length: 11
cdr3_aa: ASSLGLNNEQF

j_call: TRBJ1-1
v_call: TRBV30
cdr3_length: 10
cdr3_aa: AWRGGWTEAF

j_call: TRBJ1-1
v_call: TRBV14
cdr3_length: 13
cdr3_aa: ASSRIDRMNTEAF

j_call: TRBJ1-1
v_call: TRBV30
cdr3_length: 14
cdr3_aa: ACVTGQGLVYTEAF

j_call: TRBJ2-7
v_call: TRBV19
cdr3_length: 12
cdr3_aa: ASSVQTGSYEQY

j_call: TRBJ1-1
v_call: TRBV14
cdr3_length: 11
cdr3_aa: ASSRGLATEAF

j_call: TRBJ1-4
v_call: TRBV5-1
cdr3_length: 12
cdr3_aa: ASGRDFPNEKLF

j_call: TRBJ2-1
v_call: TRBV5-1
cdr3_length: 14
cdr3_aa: ASSVGNAGGVNEQF

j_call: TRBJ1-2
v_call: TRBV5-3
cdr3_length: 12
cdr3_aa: ARSPQTGPYGYT

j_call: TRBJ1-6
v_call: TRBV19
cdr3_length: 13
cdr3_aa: ASSIRGQEGSPLH

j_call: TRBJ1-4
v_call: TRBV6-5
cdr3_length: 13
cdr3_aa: ASSPDRGRDEKLF

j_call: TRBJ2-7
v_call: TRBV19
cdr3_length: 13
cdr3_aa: ASSMGGTSSYEQY

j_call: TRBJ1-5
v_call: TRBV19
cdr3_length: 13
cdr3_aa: ASRDMGGSNQPQH

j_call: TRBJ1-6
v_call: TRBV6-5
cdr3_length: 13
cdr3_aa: ASSYEGVLGSPLH

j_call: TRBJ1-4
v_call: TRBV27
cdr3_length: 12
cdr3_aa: ASSVGQSLQKLF

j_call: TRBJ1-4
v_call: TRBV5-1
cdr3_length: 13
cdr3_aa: ASASRTGLNEKLF

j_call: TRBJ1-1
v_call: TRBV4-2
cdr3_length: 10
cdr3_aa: ASSREQGRAF

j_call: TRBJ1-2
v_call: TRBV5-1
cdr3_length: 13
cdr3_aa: ASRQGDRGLYGYT

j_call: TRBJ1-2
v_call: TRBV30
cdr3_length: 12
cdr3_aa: AWSLQGAIYGYT

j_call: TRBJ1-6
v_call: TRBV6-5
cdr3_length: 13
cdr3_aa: ASSYRGHQNSPLH

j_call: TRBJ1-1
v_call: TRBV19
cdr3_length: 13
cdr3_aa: ASSIGRGAYTEAF

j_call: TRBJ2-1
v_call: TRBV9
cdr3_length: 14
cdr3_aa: ASSVMRLAGVNEQF

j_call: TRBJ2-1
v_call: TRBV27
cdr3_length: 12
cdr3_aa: ASSFGLAGNEQF

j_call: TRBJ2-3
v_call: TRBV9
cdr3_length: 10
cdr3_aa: ASSVGEDTQY

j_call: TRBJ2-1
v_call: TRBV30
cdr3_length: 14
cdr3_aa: AWSTSLAGGWNEQF